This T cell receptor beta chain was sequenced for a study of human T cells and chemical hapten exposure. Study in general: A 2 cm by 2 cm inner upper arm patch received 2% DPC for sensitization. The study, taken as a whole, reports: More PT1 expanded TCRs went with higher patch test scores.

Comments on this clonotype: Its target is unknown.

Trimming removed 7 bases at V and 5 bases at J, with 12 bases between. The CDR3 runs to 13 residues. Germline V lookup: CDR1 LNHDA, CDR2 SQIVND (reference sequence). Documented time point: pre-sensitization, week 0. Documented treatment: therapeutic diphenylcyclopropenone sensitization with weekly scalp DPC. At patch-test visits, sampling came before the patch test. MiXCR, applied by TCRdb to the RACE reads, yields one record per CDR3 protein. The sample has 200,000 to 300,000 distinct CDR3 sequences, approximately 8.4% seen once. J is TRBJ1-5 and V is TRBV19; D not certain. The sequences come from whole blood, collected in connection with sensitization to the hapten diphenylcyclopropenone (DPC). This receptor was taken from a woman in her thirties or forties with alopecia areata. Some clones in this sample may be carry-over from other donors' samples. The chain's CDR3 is CASTGTGYQPQHF. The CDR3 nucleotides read TGTGCCAGTACGGGAACCGGGTATCAGCCCCAGCATTTT.